Included here is one T cell receptor (beta chain) sequence, with context. J lost 8 bases, V lost 6 bases, and 15 bases had no gene match. The germline CDR1 and CDR2 sequences are SGDLS and YYNGEE. The CDR3 extends over 17 amino acids. Clones were read by immunoSEQ multiplex PCR, and TCRdb kept only the in-frame ones, dropping some. The sample shows about 40,000 clones, around 87% of them seen only once. This record comes from a study of control samples from healthy donors and cancer patients. The clonotype comes from a woman aged 60-70 years with lung cancer. The chain is built from TRBV9 and TRBJ2-2; the match to TRBD2 covers 11 bases. The source material was PBMCs. CDR3 nucleotide sequence: TGTGCCAGCACCAAGCCGGGGGCTAGCGGGAGGCCTGGGGAGCTGTTTTTT. The encoded protein is CASTKPGASGRPGELFF.